Listed below are T cell receptor beta chains from one sample, sequenced in a study of graft-versus-host responses after intestinal transplantation. Sequencing was performed with immunoSEQ multiplex PCR; in TCRdb, only in-frame clones are kept and a portion is missing. The data show some 69,000 clones, around 90% seen once. The material was bone marrow, obtained less than 750 days after intestinal transplantation. Receptors were obtained from a human patient who received an intestinal transplant, so some T cells may come from the graft donor. The CDR3 runs from the conserved cysteine through the conserved F or W. Fields, in order: D gene, V gene, clone size, J gene, CDR3 DNA, CDR3 protein. D genes are given only for firm matches. Clone sizes are given selectively: once, few, many, or a class where the clone is expanded.

>TRBD2|TRBV7-9|NA|TRBJ2-3
TGTGCCAGCAGCTTATGGGCTAGCGGGAAGAGAAATACGCAGTATTTT
CASSLWASGKRNTQYF
>NA|TRBV27|NA|TRBJ2-1
TGTGCCAGCAGTTTTGGGACGCCTTACAATGAGCAGTTCTTC
CASSFGTPYNEQFF
>TRBD2|TRBV10-3|NA|TRBJ2-7
TGTGCCATCAGTGATTCGCGGGAGACCTACGAGCAGTACTTC
CAISDSRETYEQYF
>NA|TRBV10-1|NA|TRBJ2-5
TGCGCCAGCAGTGACGGCCGTAGGGGTAGGGAGACCCAGTACTTC
CASSDGRRGRETQYF
>TRBD2|TRBV29-1|NA|TRBJ2-7
TGCAGCGTTGTTAGCGGGAGATCTCCGACGGAGCAGTACTTC
CSVVSGRSPTEQYF
>NA|TRBV6-1|NA|TRBJ1-6
TGTGCCAGCAGTGAGAGGGGGGGCGCTTATTCACCCCTCCACTTT
CASSERGGAYSPLHF
>NA|TRBV29-1|NA|TRBJ2-4
TGCAGCGTTGAAGGCCTAGCCAAAAACATTCAGTACTTC
CSVEGLAKNIQYF
>TRBD1|TRBV7-2|NA|TRBJ2-1
TGTGCCAGCAGCTTAAGTTCCAGGGGGAATGAGCAGTTCTTC
CASSLSSRGNEQFF
>NA|TRBV6-6|NA|TRBJ1-1
TGTGCCAGCAGTTACAGGAACACTGAAGCTTTCTTT
CASSYRNTEAFF
>NA|TRBV11-2|NA|TRBJ2-7
TGTGCCAGCAGCACCTGGCGGGGAGAAATCGAGCAGTACTTC
CASSTWRGEIEQYF
>TRBD2|TRBV12-5|NA|TRBJ2-1
TGTGCTAGTGGTTTGTGGATTAGCGGGGGGGCCGTTGAGCAGTTCTTC
CASGLWISGGAVEQFF
>NA|TRBV30|NA|TRBJ2-1
TGTGCCTGGAGCGCGGTCCTAGGGAATGAGCAGTTCTTC
CAWSAVLGNEQFF
>NA|TRBV6-5|few|TRBJ1-6
TGTGCCAGCAGTTACCAGGGTGGTGGGAATTCACCCCTCCACTTT
CASSYQGGGNSPLHF
>TRBD1|TRBV9|NA|TRBJ1-3
TGTGCCAGCAGCCTCACCGGGACAGCGAAAGGAAACACCATATATTTT
CASSLTGTAKGNTIYF
>TRBD2|TRBV19|NA|TRBJ2-7
TGTGCCAGTAGCCTGGGGAGGGGCTACGAGCAGTACTTC
CASSLGRGYEQYF
>TRBD1|TRBV9|few|TRBJ1-2
TGTGCCAGCAGCGTCCAGGGGGCGCTTGGCTATGGCTACACCTTC
CASSVQGALGYGYTF
>NA|TRBV19|once|TRBJ2-7
TGTGCCAGTAGTCCTCGGGTCTTTAACTTCGAGCAGTACTTC
CASSPRVFNFEQYF
>TRBD2|TRBV6-6|once|TRBJ2-7
TGTGCCAGCAGTTCAAGCGGGGGCAACGAGCAGTACTTC
CASSSSGGNEQYF
>NA|TRBV6-6|NA|TRBJ1-2
TGTGCCACGGGGGGCAACTATGGCTACACCTTC
CATGGNYGYTF
>NA|TRBV28|NA|TRBJ1-5
TGTGCCAGCAGTTTATGGGGCCAGGCCCCCATGGAGCCCCAGCATTTT
CASSLWGQAPMEPQHF
>TRBD1|TRBV20-1|once|TRBJ1-1
TGCAGTGCTTCAGGGGGCACTGAAGCTTTCTTT
CSASGGTEAFF
>NA|TRBV23-1|NA|TRBJ2-4
TGCGCCAGCAGTCAAGGGATACAGACGGATGTAGGGAAAAACATTCAGTACTTC
CASSQGIQTDVGKNIQYF
>TRBD2|TRBV27|NA|TRBJ2-3
TGTGCCAGCAGTGTGGCGGGAGGAGGCACAGATACGCAGTATTTT
CASSVAGGGTDTQYF
>TRBD1|TRBV6-6|NA|TRBJ2-4
TGTGCCAGCAGTTGGGACAGGCGGATTCAGTACTTC
CASSWDRRIQYF
>NA|TRBV7-9|NA|TRBJ2-2
TGTGCCAGCAGCTTATCCTCCGGTGGCACCGGGGAGCTGTTTTTT
CASSLSSGGTGELFF
>NA|TRBV7-6|NA|TRBJ2-7
TGTGCCAGCAGTCCCCACGAGGACTCGGCCTACGAGCAGTACTTC
CASSPHEDSAYEQYF
>NA|TRBV4-2|NA|TRBJ1-2
TGTGCCAGCAGCTCCCCTCCCTTATTTTACACCTTC
CASSSPPLFYTF
>NA|TRBV6-1|NA|TRBJ1-5
TGTGCCAGCAGTGAGTTGCAGATCAATCAGCCCCAGCATTTT
CASSELQINQPQHF
>NA|TRBV6-5|NA|TRBJ2-1
TGTGCCAGCAGTTCCTCCGGGACCCGTGGGGGCGGGCAGTTCTTC
CASSSSGTRGGGQFF
>NA|TRBV29-1|NA|TRBJ1-4
TGCAGCGTTGTGCCGGGGCTGACATCCGAAAAACTGTTTTTT
CSVVPGLTSEKLFF
>TRBD1|TRBV5-6|NA|TRBJ1-2
TGTGCCAGCAGCTTGGAGGGGGCGTTCTATGGCTACACCTTC
CASSLEGAFYGYTF
>NA|TRBV5-4|NA|TRBJ2-7
TGTGCCAGTTCCAGTAGGGGAACCCCTCTCAACGAGCAGTACTTC
CASSSRGTPLNEQYF
>NA|TRBV5-1|NA|TRBJ1-1
TGCGCCAGCAGCTTTGAGGGAATGAACACTGAAGCTTTCTTT
CASSFEGMNTEAFF
>TRBD2|TRBV7-2|NA|TRBJ2-7
TGTGCCAGCAGCTTAAGCCCAGCGGGAGGGCCCTACGAGCAGTACTTC
CASSLSPAGGPYEQYF
>NA|TRBV16|NA|TRBJ1-2
TGTGCCAGCAGCCAATCTTTTCCAACTGGTGATGGCTACACCTTC
CASSQSFPTGDGYTF
>NA|TRBV14|few|TRBJ1-2
TGTGCCAGCAGCCAAGATAGGGAAGGATATGGCTACACCTTC
CASSQDREGYGYTF
>NA|TRBV10-3|NA|TRBJ2-1
TGTGCCATCGGAATCAGGGATAGAAATGAGCAGTTCTTC
CAIGIRDRNEQFF
>NA|TRBV7-7|NA|TRBJ2-5
TGTGCCAGCAGCTTAGTCCCTAGAGGGGCAGAGACCCAGTACTTC
CASSLVPRGAETQYF
>NA|TRBV14|NA|TRBJ2-7
TGTGCCAGCAGCCAAGATATGGAGCGTTACGAGCAGTACTTC
CASSQDMERYEQYF
>TRBD1|TRBV5-4|once|TRBJ1-2
TGTGCCAGCAGCCCACCCGGGACAGCGAATGCTTTTAACTATGGCTACACCTTC
CASSPPGTANAFNYGYTF
>TRBD1|TRBV27|NA|TRBJ2-7
TGTGCCAGCAACCTATTCCGGGACAGGGGGCCGTACGAGCAGTACTTC
CASNLFRDRGPYEQYF
>NA|TRBV7-2|NA|TRBJ2-1
TGTGCCAGCAGCCTAGGACCGTTGGATGAGCAGTTCTTC
CASSLGPLDEQFF
>NA|TRBV27|NA|TRBJ1-1
TGTGCCAGCAGTTCTGGGGAAGGGACTGAAGCTTTCTTT
CASSSGEGTEAFF
>NA|TRBV6-5|NA|TRBJ2-1
TGTGCCAGCAGTTACGATGGGGGATCCTACAATGAGCAGTTCTTC
CASSYDGGSYNEQFF
>NA|TRBV5-1|once|TRBJ2-3
TGCGCCAGCAGCTCCACGGGGGAGGTGATCACAGATACGCAGTATTTT
CASSSTGEVITDTQYF
>NA|TRBV6-6|NA|TRBJ2-7
TGTGCCAGCAGTTACTCTCGAGAGGGATTAAGCGAGCAGTACTTC
CASSYSREGLSEQYF
>NA|TRBV30|NA|TRBJ2-7
TGTGCCTGGAGTGTAATGGGGACAAGGTCATACGAGCAGTACTTC
CAWSVMGTRSYEQYF
>NA|TRBV7-6|NA|TRBJ2-7
TGTGCCAGCAGCCGCCCGGGCTCCTACGAGCAGTACTTC
CASSRPGSYEQYF
>TRBD1|TRBV5-1|NA|TRBJ1-2
TGCGCCAGCAGCACCACAGGGGGTGATGGCTACACCTTC
CASSTTGGDGYTF
>NA|TRBV18|NA|TRBJ1-1
TGTGCCAGCTCACCACCGAGTTCCACAGGGACAGCTTTCTTT
CASSPPSSTGTAFF
>NA|TRBV19|NA|TRBJ2-7
TGTGCCAGTAGTATAGTTGACAGACATACCTCCTACGAGCAGTACTTC
CASSIVDRHTSYEQYF